This T cell receptor (beta chain) was identified in a study of CD8+ T cells in alopecia areata. About the research overall: Each day, treated patients took oral tofacitinib twice, at 5 to 10 mg per dose.

Details on this clone: Its antigen is not identified.

TCR sequencing used cDNA made by reverse transcription of extracted RNA. TCRdb's table, derived via immunoSEQ multiplex PCR, lists solely in-frame clones and lacks some. The sample includes 150,000 to 200,000 clones, around 58% seen only once; the top ten take around 13%. Treatment defined: oral pan-JAK inhibitor, 5-10 mg twice daily. Overall study findings and caveats: Researchers say the link of baseline CD8+ expansion to response remains uncertain, with one nonresponder.

The receptor comes from a human donor with alopecia areata. The specimen was CD8+ T cells sorted from blood, collected at week 24, from a patient treated with tofacitinib.

The CDR3 DNA is TGTGCCAGCAGCTTGGGAGTGGGAGACTATGGCTACACCTTC. This codes for CASSLGVGDYGYTF. The chain is built from TRBV5-6 and TRBJ1-2; D unclear. The CDR3 runs 14 residues. In germline, CDR1 is SGHDT, CDR2 YYEEEE. V was clipped by 0 bases and J by 3 bases, with 9 bases between them.